These 4 T cell receptor beta chains share one sample of origin, sequenced in a study of CD8 T cells in ankylosing spondylitis. MiXCR, run by TCRdb on the 5' RACE reads, gives a single entry per CDR3 protein. This sample has hundreds of thousands of distinct CDR3 sequences, with around 25% found just once. Input material: blood, either unsorted or a sorted T cell fraction (not recorded which). The receptors here all came from a male donor with ankylosing spondylitis or in good health (not recorded which).

The chain carries TRBV20-1 and TRBJ2-7; TRBD2 agrees at 10 bases. The V and J ends lost 3 bases and 4 bases, in that order; junction bases with no gene match: 6. Germline loops: CDR1 DFQATT, CDR2 SNEGSKA (reference sequence). The CDR3 contains 14 residues. CDR3 nucleotides: TGCAGTGCTAGGGTCCAGCGGGAGGGGTACGAGCAGTACTTC. It codes for CSARVQREGYEQYF.

This clonotype was counted a few times. The genes are TRBV19 and TRBJ2-7, with TRBD1 matching over 7 bases. The trim removed 4 bases at V and 5 bases at J, leaving 17 bases unmatched. In germline, CDR1 is LNHDA, CDR2 SQIVND (reference sequence). This CDR3 region has 17 residues. The CDR3 nucleotides are TGTGCCAGTAGTAACCCCTTGCGACAGGGCGATGGGAACGAGCAGTACTTC. It specifies CASSNPLRQGDGNEQYF.

V is TRBV29-1 and J is TRBJ2-2; D not resolved. Per germline, CDR1 SQVTM and CDR2 ANQGSEA. CDR3 length: 13 residues. Trimming stripped 8 bases from V and 4 bases from J, with 14 bases between. The CDR3 spells CSTITVGTGELFF. CDR3 nucleotide sequence: TGCAGCACGATAACCGTGGGCACCGGGGAGCTGTTTTTT.

This clonotype came up many times. The CDR3 bases are TGCGCCAGCAGCTTGAACGGCTTACCCTACAATGAGCAGTTCTTC. Its translation: CASSLNGLPYNEQFF. The chain recombines TRBV5-1 with TRBJ2-1, with D unclear. Deletions cut 1 base from V and 2 bases from J, with 10 bases between. From germline, CDR1 is SGHRS and CDR2 YFSETQ. The CDR3 sequence is 15 residues long. Complete variable domain (other parts from reference TRBV5-1 and TRBJ2-1): KAGVTQTPRYLIKTRGQQVTLSCSPISGHRSVSWYQQTPGQGLQFLFEYFSETQRNKGNFPGRFSGRQFSNSRSEMNVSTLELGDSALYLCASSLNGLPYNEQFFGPGTRLTVL.